This T cell receptor (beta chain) was recovered during a study of Graves' ophthalmopathy and Graves' hyperthyroidism. Study context: Being free of ophthalmopathy for 18 months of follow-up defined stable hyperthyroidism.

This CDR3 contains 13 residues. V dropped 4 bases and J dropped 12 bases, with 15 bases sitting between them. The germline CDR1 and CDR2 sequences are SGHDN and FVKESK. Amplified TCR beta CDR3 regions were obtained using RNA transcripts as template. HTBI primers served in a first-round RT-PCR, which a second-round multiplex PCR followed. TCRdb independently ran MiXCR on the multiplex PCR reads; one entry per CDR3 protein. This sample has about 1.2 million distinct CDR3 sequences; roughly 35% occur once, and the top ten carry over 8.5%. The sample holds a few counts of this clonotype. The hyperthyroidism patients had a new diagnosis of under 2 months' duration and were aged 18 to 65. Among the exclusions were patients with other autoimmune diseases, uncontrolled infections, pregnancy or lactation.

Sequenced input: peripheral blood or thyroid tissue (not recorded which). This chain links TRBV14 with TRBJ1-4, with D uncertain. This receptor was obtained from an adult man with Graves' hyperthyroidism. The DNA for the CDR3 is TGTGCCAGCAGCCTGGCGTCCCCCGTGGAACTGTTTTTT. This gives the protein CASSLASPVELFF.